Shown below are 17 T cell receptor beta chains from a single sample sequenced in a study of shared clonotypes between healthy human individuals. Clones were read by immunoSEQ multiplex PCR, and TCRdb kept only the in-frame ones, dropping some. The sample consists of millions of clones, approximately 95% of them appearing once. Sequenced: naive CD4+ T cells from PBMCs. Subset noted: CD45RA+ positively selected. The receptors here all came from a man aged 18 to 29 in good health. Some clones in this sample may be carry-over from other donors' samples.

This rearrangement joins TRBV11-2 to TRBJ1-5, with D tentatively TRBD1 (5 bases). Trimming cost V 4 bases and J 3 bases, with 13 bases left between them. This CDR3 has 15 residues. Germline V gene data show CDR1 as SGHAT and CDR2 as FQNNGV. The CDR3 here is CASSSDTGPNQPQHF. CDR3 coding DNA: TGTGCCAGCAGCTCCGACACGGGACCCAATCAGCCCCAGCATTTT. Looking up the rest from reference TRBV11-2 and TRBJ1-5 gives the full variable domain: EAGVAQSPRYKIIEKRQSVAFWCNPISGHATLYWYQQILGQGPKLLIQFQNNGVVDDSQLPKDRFSAERLKGVDSTLKIQPAKLEDSAVYLCASSSDTGPNQPQHFGDGTRLSIL.

The chain uses TRBV5-1 and TRBJ1-1, with a possible D match to TRBD1 (6 bases). From germline, CDR1 is SGHRS and CDR2 YFSETQ. CDR3 size: 15 residues. V lost 0 bases and J lost 5, with 14 bases in between. CDR3 protein: CASSLGWTASTEAFF. The CDR3 DNA is TGCGCCAGCAGCTTGGGGTGGACAGCGAGTACTGAAGCTTTCTTT.

This chain joins TRBV9 and TRBJ2-1, with 8 bases identical to TRBD2. Trimming removed 4 bases from V and 5 bases from J; junction bases left unmatched: 11. Looked up from germline, CDR1 is SGDLS and CDR2 is YYNGEE. This CDR3 has 16 amino acids. As DNA, the CDR3 is TGTGCCAGCAGCCCCCGGGGGGGGCGAAACCACAATGAGCAGTTCTTC. Protein: CASSPRGGRNHNEQFF. Filled out from reference TRBV9 and TRBJ2-1, the complete variable domain reads DSGVTQTPKHLITATGQRVTLRCSPRSGDLSVYWYQQSLDQGLQFLIQYYNGEERAKGNILERFSAQQFPDLHSELNLSSLELGDSALYFCASSPRGGRNHNEQFFGPGTRLTVL.

The V call is TRBV21-1, the J call TRBJ2-7; the DNA was not used to check the table's D call, TRBD2. TRBV21-1 counts as a pseudogene. The CDR3 has 14 amino acids. The CDR3 DNA follows: TGTGCCAGCACCCAAGGCGGGGAATATTACGAGCAGTACTTC. Translating it yields CASTQGGEYYEQYF.

V and J are TRBV11-3 and TRBJ2-1, with 10 bases identical to TRBD2. CDR1 and CDR2 (germline): SGHNT, YENEEA. CDR3 size: 15 residues. V dropped 5 bases and J dropped 5; count of bases not matched to a gene: 6. The CDR3 DNA sequence: TGTGCCAGCAGCAACAGTGGACTAGCGGACAATGAGCAGTTCTTC. Protein: CASSNSGLADNEQFF. The whole variable domain, filled in from reference TRBV11-3 and TRBJ2-1, reads EAGVVQSPRYKIIEKKQPVAFWCNPISGHNTLYWYLQNLGQGPELLIRYENEEAVDDSQLPKDRFSAERLKGVDSTLKIQPAELGDSAVYLCASSNSGLADNEQFFGPGTRLTVL.

The chain combines TRBV5-4 with TRBJ2-1; D is unresolved. The germline V and J ends were trimmed by 0 bases and 8 bases, with 9 bases remaining between them. Germline V lookup: CDR1 SGHNT, CDR2 YYREEE (reference sequence). This CDR3 is built from 13 residues. The CDR3 loop is CASSLVRGDEQFF. For the CDR3, the DNA is TGTGCCAGCAGCTTGGTTCGAGGAGATGAGCAGTTCTTC.

This clone appeared once. This chain links TRBV5-1 with TRBJ2-3, with a tentative D call TRBD2 (6 bases). The CDR3 has 15 residues. Trimming removed 5 bases from V and 0 bases from J, with 13 bases in between. The germline V gene has CDR1 SGHRS and CDR2 YFSETQ. The CDR3 is CASRPRAGSTDTQYF. The CDR3 DNA reads TGCGCCAGCAGGCCCAGGGCGGGAAGCACAGATACGCAGTATTTT.

Of note for this clone: Additional DNA sequences in this sample encode the identical CDR3. The chain has TRBV2 and TRBJ2-7; possible D gene TRBD1, 5 bases. In germline, CDR1 is SNHLY, CDR2 FYNNEI. This CDR3 region has 13 residues. V dropped 5 bases and J dropped 0 bases, with 8 bases sitting between them. For the CDR3, the DNA is TGTGCCAGCAGTCGAGACAGCTCCTACGAGCAGTACTTC. It is translated as CASSRDSSYEQYF.

The V call is TRBV18, the J call TRBJ2-2; 8 bases align to TRBD2. The CDR3 is 16 residues long. Trimming took 6 bases from V and 0 from J; bases not matched to a gene: 6. Germline CDR1 and CDR2: KGHSH and LQKENI. CDR3 region: CASSPRLAPNTGELFF. The DNA of the CDR3 is TGTGCCAGCTCGCCGAGACTAGCGCCGAACACCGGGGAGCTGTTTTTT.

CDR3 protein: CASRTSSGTEAFF. DNA for the CDR3: TGTGCCAGCAGGACCTCCTCGGGGACTGAAGCTTTCTTT. The chain employs TRBV27 and TRBJ1-1; D ambiguous. Germline V gene lookup returns CDR1 MNHEY and CDR2 SMNVEV (reference sequence). Trimming removed 6 bases at V and 5 bases at J, with 13 bases between. The CDR3 is 13 amino acids.

The chain has TRBV5-1 and TRBJ2-3; 10 nucleotides agree with TRBD2. In germline, CDR1 is SGHRS, CDR2 YFSETQ. With 3 bases clipped from V and 0 bases from J, the junction kept 7 bases outside the gene matches. The CDR3 contains 17 residues. Here the CDR3 DNA reads TGCGCCAGCAGCTCCTCTGGACTAGCGGCGAGCACAGATACGCAGTATTTT. Translated: CASSSSGLAASTDTQYF. Drawing the rest from reference TRBV5-1 and TRBJ2-3, the complete variable domain is KAGVTQTPRYLIKTRGQQVTLSCSPISGHRSVSWYQQTPGQGLQFLFEYFSETQRNKGNFPGRFSGRQFSNSRSEMNVSTLELGDSALYLCASSSSGLAASTDTQYFGPGTRLTVL.

The V and J genes are TRBV7-3 and TRBJ2-5; tentative D call: TRBD1 (6 bases). Trimming shortened V by 5 bases and J by 4 bases, and 14 bases separated the two germline ends. CDR3 length equals 14 residues. CDR1 is SGHTA, CDR2 FQGTGA, per germline. This chain's CDR3 is CASSPDRTGETQYF. DNA of the CDR3: TGTGCCAGCAGCCCCGACAGGACGGGAGAGACCCAGTACTTC.

V and J are TRBV19 and TRBJ1-5; D is possibly TRBD1 (5 bases). Trimming took 5 bases from V and 7 from J, leaving 18 bases between them. Germline V gene data show CDR1 as LNHDA and CDR2 as SQIVND (reference sequence). This CDR3 has 15 residues. The CDR3 DNA reads as TGTGCCAGTAGTCCAAGGGGCGGCAGTGGGCAGCCCCAGCATTTT. Its translation: CASSPRGGSGQPQHF.

The chain is built from TRBV9 and TRBJ2-1; 9 nucleotides match TRBD2. The V gene's germline CDR1 is SGDLS and CDR2 YYNGEE. This CDR3 region has 15 residues. Losses at the gene ends were 3 bases for V and 2 bases for J; bases not matched to a gene: 3. CDR3 sequence (DNA): TGTGCCAGCAGCGGGTCTAGCGGGGCCTACAATGAGCAGTTCTTC. It is translated as CASSGSSGAYNEQFF.

The rearrangement joins TRBV7-6 to TRBJ2-2; TRBD1 aligns across 10 bases. The CDR3 is 15 residues long. From germline, CDR1 is SGHVS and CDR2 FNYEAQ. V lost 4 bases to trimming and J lost 6 bases; unmatched junction nucleotides: 5. CDR3: CASSSTGTGAGELFF. The CDR3 DNA sequence: TGTGCCAGCAGCTCAACCGGGACAGGGGCCGGGGAGCTGTTTTTT.

J is TRBJ2-7 and V is TRBV6-1; D not certain. The CDR3 spans 13 residues. Germline V lookup: CDR1 MNHNS, CDR2 SASEGT. Trimming took off 4 bases at V and 3 bases at J, with 10 bases between the two ends. The CDR3 DNA reads as TGTGCCAGCAGTGGTCGACTTTACTACGAGCAGTACTTC. Amino acid sequence: CASSGRLYYEQYF.

V and J are TRBV5-6 and TRBJ2-5; 8 positions match TRBD1. The CDR3 is 16 residues long. Germline lookup yields CDR1 SGHDT and CDR2 YYEEEE. V lost 0 bases and J lost 5; bases outside the gene matches: 9. The CDR3 sequence: CASSLVRAGGEETQYF. The CDR3 DNA reads as TGTGCCAGCAGCTTGGTTCGGGCAGGGGGCGAGGAGACCCAGTACTTC. The entire variable domain, with the rest obtained from reference TRBV5-6 and TRBJ2-5, is as follows: DAGVTQSPTHLIKTRGQQVTLRCSPKSGHDTVSWYQQALGQGPQFIFQYYEEEERQRGNFPDRFSGHQFPNYSSELNVNALLLGDSALYLCASSLVRAGGEETQYFGPGTRLLVL.